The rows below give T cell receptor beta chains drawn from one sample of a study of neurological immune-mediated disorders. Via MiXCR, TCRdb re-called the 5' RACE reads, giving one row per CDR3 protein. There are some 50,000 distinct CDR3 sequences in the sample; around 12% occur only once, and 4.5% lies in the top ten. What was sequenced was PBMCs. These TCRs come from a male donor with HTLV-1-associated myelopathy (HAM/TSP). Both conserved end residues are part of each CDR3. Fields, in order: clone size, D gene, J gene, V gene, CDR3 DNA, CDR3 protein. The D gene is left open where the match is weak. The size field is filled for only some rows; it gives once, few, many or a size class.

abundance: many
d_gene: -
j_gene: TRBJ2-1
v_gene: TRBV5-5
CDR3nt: TGTGCCAGCAGCTTGGCCGGGACTGAACTGTACAATGAGCAGTTCTTC
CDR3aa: CASSLAGTELYNEQFF

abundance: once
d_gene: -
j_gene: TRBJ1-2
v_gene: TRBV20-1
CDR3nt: TGCAGTGCTAGAGACCGTTATAGGGAGAGAGCTAACTATGGCTACACCTTC
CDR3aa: CSARDRYRERANYGYTF

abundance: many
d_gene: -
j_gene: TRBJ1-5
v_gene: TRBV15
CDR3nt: TGTGCCACCAGCAGAGTCCAGGGGAACCAGCCCCAGCATTTT
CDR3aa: CATSRVQGNQPQHF

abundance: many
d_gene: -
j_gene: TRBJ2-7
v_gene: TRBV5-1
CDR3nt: TGCGCCAGCAGCTTGGCTTCCTCCGAGCAGTACTTC
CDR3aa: CASSLASSEQYF

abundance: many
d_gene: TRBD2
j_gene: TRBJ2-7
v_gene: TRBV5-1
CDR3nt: TGCGCCAGCAGCCTGGCTAGCGGGACCTACGAGCAGTACTTC
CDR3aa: CASSLASGTYEQYF

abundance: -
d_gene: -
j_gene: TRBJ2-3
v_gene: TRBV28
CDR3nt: TGTGCCAGCAGTTTATACCCAGTCAAAGATACGCAGTATTTT
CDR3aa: CASSLYPVKDTQYF

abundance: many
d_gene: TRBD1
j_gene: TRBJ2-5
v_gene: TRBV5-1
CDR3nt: TGCGCCAGCAGCTTGGCCGGGACAGGGGCCCAAGAGACCCAGTACTTC
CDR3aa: CASSLAGTGAQETQYF

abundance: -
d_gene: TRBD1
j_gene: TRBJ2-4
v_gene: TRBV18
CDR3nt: TGTGCCAGCTCACCTATAGACAGGGGAGTCGGAGTGTCCAAAAACATTCAGTACTTC
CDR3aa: CASSPIDRGVGVSKNIQYF

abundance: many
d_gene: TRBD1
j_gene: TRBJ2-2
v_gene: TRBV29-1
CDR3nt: TGCAGCGTCGAGGACAGGGTTGACACCGGGGAGCTGTTTTTT
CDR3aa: CSVEDRVDTGELFF

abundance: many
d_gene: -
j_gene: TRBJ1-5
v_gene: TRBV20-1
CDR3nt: TGCAGTGCTACGACCGGGCGGGGTCAGCCCCAGCATTTT
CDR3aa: CSATTGRGQPQHF

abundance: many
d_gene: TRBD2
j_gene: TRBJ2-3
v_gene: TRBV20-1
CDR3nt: TGCAGTGCCCACCTAGCGGGGGGCACAGATACGCAGTATTTT
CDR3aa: CSAHLAGGTDTQYF

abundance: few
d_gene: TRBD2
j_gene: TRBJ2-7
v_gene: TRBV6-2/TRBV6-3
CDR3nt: TGTGCCAGCAGTTACCTAGCGGGGGCCTACGAGCAGTACTTC
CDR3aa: CASSYLAGAYEQYF

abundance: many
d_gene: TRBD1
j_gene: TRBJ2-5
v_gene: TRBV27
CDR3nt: TGTGCCAGCAGTGCAAACAGGGGGAAAGAGACCCAGTACTTC
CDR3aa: CASSANRGKETQYF